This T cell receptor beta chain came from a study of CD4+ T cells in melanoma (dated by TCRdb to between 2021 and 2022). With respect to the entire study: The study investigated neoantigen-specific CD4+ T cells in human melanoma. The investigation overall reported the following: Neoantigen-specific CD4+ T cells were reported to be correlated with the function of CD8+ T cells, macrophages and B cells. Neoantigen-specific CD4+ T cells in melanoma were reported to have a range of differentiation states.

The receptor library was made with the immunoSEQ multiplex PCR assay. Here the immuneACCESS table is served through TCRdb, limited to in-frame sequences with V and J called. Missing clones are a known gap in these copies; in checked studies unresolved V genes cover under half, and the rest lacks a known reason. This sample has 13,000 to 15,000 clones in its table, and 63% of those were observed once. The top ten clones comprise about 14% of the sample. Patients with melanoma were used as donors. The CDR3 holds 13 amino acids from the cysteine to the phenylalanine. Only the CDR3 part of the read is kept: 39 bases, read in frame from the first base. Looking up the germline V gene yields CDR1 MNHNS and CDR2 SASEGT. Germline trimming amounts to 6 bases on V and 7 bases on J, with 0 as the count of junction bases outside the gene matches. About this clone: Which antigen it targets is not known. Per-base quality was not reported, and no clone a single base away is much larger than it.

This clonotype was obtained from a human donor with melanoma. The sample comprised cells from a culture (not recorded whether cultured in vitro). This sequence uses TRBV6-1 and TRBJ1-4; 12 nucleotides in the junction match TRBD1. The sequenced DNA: TGTGCCAGCAGGGGACAGGGGGCTGAAAAACTGTTTTTT. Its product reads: CASRGQGAEKLFF.